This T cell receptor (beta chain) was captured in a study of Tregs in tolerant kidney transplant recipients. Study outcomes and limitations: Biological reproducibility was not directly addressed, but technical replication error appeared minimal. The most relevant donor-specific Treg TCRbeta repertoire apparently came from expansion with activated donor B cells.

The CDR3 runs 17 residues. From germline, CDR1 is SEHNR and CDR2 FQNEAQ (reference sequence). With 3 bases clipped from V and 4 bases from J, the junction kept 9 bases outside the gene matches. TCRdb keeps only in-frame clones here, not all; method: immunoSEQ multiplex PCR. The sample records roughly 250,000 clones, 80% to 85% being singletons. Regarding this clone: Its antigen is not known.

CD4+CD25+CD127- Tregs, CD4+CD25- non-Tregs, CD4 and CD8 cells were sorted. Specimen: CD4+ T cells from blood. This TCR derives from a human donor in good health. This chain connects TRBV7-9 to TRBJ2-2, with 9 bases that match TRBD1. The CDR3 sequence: CASSLVTGTGSTGELFF. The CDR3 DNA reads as TGTGCCAGCAGCTTGGTCACCGGGACAGGGAGCACCGGGGAGCTGTTTTTT.